This TCR beta chain was captured by sequencing in a study of vaccination effects on CD4 cells after COVID-19. Looking at the study overall: The post-vaccine samples were taken, at the median, 72 days after the second dose.

General study points: There was marked clonal contraction among infection- and vaccine-induced clones late after vaccination.

Some clones are missing from TCRdb's copy, which holds only in-frame ones; the method was immunoSEQ multiplex PCR. The table lists about 24,000 clones, 69% of them singletons. ViraFEST used viral peptide pools to expand antigen-specific CD4+ T cells before sequencing. Scientists isolated CD4+ T cells after an approximately ten-day culture period ended. Everyone in the study got two shots of either the BNT162b2 or mRNA-1273 vaccine. The culture medium for 1.5 million to 2 million PBMC per well included roughly 10 IU/ml IL-2 and around 10 ug/ml peptides. Regarding this clone: The antigen remains undetermined.

The length of the CDR3 is 15 residues. J lost 5 bases, V lost 4 bases, and 8 bases had no gene match. Germline CDR1 SGDLS, CDR2 YYNGEE. The receptor was isolated from a human donor who received a COVID-19 vaccine. This specimen consisted of CD4+ T cells from PBMCs cultured with SARS-CoV-2 spike peptides, obtained after COVID-19 vaccination. The V gene is TRBV9, the J gene TRBJ1-4, with TRBD1 matching 7 bases. CDR3 protein: CASSPRTGQNEKLFF. CDR3 nucleotides: TGTGCCAGCAGCCCCCGGACAGGTCAAAATGAAAAACTGTTTTTT. The whole variable domain, filled in from reference TRBV9 and TRBJ1-4, reads DSGVTQTPKHLITATGQRVTLRCSPRSGDLSVYWYQQSLDQGLQFLIQYYNGEERAKGNILERFSAQQFPDLHSELNLSSLELGDSALYFCASSPRTGQNEKLFFGSGTQLSVL.